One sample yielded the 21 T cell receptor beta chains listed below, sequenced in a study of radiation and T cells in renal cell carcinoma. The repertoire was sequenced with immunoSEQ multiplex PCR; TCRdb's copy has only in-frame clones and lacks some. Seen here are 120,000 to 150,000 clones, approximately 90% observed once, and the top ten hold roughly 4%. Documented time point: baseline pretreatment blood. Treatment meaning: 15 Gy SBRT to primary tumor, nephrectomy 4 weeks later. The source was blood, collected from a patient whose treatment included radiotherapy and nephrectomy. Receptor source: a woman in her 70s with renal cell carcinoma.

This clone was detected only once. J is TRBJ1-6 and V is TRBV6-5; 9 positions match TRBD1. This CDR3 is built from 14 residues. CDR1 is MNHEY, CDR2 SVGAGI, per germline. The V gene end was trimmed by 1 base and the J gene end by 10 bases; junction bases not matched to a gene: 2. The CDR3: CASSYFDRGSPLHF. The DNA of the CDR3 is TGTGCCAGCAGTTACTTCGACAGGGGGTCACCCCTCCACTTT.

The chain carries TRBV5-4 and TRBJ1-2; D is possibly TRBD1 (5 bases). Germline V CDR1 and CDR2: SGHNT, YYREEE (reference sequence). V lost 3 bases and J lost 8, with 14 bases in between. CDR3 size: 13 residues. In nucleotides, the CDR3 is TGTGCCAGCAGCTCACCGGACATCTGGGGCTACACCTTC. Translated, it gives CASSSPDIWGYTF.

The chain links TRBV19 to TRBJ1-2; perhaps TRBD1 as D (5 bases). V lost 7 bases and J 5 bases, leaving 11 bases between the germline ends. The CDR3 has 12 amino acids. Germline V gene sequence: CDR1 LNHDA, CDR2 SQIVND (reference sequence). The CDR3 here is CASTGGGYGYTF. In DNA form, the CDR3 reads TGTGCCAGTACTGGCGGGGGATATGGCTACACCTTC.

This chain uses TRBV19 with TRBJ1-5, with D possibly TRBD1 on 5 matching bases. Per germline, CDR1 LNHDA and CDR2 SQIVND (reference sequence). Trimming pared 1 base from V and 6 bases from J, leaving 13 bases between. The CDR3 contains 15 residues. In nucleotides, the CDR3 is TGTGCCAGTAGTATAGGCGAAGGCGGGGGTCAGCCCCAGCATTTT. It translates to CASSIGEGGGQPQHF.

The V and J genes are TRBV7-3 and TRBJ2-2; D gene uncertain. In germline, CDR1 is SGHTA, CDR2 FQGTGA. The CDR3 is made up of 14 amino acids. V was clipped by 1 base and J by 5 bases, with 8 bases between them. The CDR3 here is CASSLNIFTGELFF. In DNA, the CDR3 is TGTGCCAGCAGCTTAAATATTTTTACCGGGGAGCTGTTTTTT.

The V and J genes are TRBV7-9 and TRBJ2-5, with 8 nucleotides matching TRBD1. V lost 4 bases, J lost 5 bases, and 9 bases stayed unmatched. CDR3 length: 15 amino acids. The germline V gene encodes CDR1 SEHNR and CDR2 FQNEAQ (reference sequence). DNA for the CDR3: TGTGCCAGCAGCTCCGGACAGGGAGTCCGGGAGACCCAGTACTTC. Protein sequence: CASSSGQGVRETQYF.

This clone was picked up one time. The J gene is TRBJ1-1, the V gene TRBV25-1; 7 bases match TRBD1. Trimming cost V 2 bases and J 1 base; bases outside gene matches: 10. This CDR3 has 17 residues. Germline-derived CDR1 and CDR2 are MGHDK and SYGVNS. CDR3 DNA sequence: TGTGCCAGCAGTGAAGGTTACAGGGGCTTTACGAACACTGAAGCTTTCTTT. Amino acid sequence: CASSEGYRGFTNTEAFF.

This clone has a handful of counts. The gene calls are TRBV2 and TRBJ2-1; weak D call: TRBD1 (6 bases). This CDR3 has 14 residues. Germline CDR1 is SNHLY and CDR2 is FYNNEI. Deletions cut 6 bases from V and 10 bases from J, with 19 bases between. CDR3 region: CASRGHSRMGEQFF. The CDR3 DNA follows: TGTGCCAGCAGGGGACACTCGCGGATGGGCGAGCAGTTCTTC. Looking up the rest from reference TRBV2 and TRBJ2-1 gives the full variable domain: EPEVTQTPSHQVTQMGQEVILRCVPISNHLYFYWYRQILGQKVEFLVSFYNNEISEKSEIFDDQFSVERPDGSNFTLKIRSTKLEDSAMYFCASRGHSRMGEQFFGPGTRLTVL.

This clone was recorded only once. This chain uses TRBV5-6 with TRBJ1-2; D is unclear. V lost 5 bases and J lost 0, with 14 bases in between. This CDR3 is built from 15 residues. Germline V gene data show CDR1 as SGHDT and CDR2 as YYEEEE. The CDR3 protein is CASSLRRAANYGYTF. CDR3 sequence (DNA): TGTGCCAGCAGTCTCCGTCGGGCAGCTAACTATGGCTACACCTTC.

This CDR3 reads CASRSHPRGEQYF. DNA of the CDR3: TGTGCCAGCAGGTCACACCCTAGGGGCGAGCAGTACTTC. This rearrangement joins TRBV28 to TRBJ2-7, with a weak D call TRBD1 (5 bases). The CDR3 extends over 13 amino acids. Germline V gene lookup returns CDR1 MDHEN and CDR2 SYDVKM. Trimming cost V 6 bases and J 6 bases, with 15 bases left between them.

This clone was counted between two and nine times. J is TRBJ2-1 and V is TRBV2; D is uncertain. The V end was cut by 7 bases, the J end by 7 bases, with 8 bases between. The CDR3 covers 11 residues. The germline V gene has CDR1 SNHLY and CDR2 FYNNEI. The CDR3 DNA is TGTGCCAGCACCGAGCGTAATGAGCAGTTCTTC. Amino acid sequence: CASTERNEQFF. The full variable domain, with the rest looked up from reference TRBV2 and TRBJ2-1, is EPEVTQTPSHQVTQMGQEVILRCVPISNHLYFYWYRQILGQKVEFLVSFYNNEISEKSEIFDDQFSVERPDGSNFTLKIRSTKLEDSAMYFCASTERNEQFFGPGTRLTVL.

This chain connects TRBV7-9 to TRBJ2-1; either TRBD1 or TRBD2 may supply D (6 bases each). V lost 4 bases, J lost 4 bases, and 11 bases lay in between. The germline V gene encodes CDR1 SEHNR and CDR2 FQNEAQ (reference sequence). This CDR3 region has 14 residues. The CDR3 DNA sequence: TGTGCCAGCAGCTGGGGGGCAGGGTACAATGAGCAGTTCTTC. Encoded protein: CASSWGAGYNEQFF.

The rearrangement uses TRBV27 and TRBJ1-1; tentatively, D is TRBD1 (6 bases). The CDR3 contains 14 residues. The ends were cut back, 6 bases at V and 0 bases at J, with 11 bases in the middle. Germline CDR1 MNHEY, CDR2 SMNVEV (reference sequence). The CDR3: CASSGGQLNTEAFF. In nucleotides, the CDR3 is TGTGCCAGCAGCGGGGGACAATTGAACACTGAAGCTTTCTTT.

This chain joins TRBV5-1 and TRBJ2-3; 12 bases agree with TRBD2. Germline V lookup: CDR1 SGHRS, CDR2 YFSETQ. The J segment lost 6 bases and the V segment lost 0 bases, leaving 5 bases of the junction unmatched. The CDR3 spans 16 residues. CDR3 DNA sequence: TGCGCCAGCAGCTTGGTGGCTAGCGGGGGGGCGGATACGCAGTATTTT. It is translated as CASSLVASGGADTQYF.

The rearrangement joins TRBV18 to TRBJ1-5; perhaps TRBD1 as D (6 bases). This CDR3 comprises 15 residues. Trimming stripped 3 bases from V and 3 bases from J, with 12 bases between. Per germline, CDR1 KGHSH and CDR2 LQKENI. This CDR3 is CASSPLRDNNQPQHF. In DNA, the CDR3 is TGTGCCAGCTCACCCCTCCGGGACAACAATCAGCCCCAGCATTTT.

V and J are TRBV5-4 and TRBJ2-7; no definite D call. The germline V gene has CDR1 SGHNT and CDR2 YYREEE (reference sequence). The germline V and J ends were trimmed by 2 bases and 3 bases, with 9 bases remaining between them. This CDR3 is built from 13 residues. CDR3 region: CASSLGTNYEQYF. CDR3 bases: TGTGCCAGCAGCTTAGGTACTAACTACGAGCAGTACTTC.

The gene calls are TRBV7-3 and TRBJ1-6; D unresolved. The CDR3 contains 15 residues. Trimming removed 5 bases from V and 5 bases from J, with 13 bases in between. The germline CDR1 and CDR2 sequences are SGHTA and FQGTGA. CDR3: CASSARGFDNSPLHF. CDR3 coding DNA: TGTGCCAGCAGCGCCCGCGGGTTCGATAATTCACCCCTCCACTTT.

In nucleotides, the CDR3 is TGTGCCAGCAGTTTATCCGTCGTTGGGGGGAATGAGCAGTTCTTC. Its protein product is CASSLSVVGGNEQFF. The chain employs TRBV28 and TRBJ2-1, with D perhaps matching TRBD2 (6 bases). V dropped 1 base and J dropped 7 bases, with 14 bases sitting between them. This CDR3 contains 15 residues. Looked up from germline, CDR1 is MDHEN and CDR2 is SYDVKM.

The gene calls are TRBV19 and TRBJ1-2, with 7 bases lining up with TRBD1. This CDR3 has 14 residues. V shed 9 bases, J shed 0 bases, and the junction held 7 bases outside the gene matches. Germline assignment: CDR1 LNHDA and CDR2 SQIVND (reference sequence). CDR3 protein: CASARTGPNYGYTF. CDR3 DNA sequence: TGTGCCAGCGCGAGGACAGGCCCTAACTATGGCTACACCTTC.

Here the CDR3 reads CASSIRQGGDTQYF. The CDR3 DNA is TGTGCCAGCAGCATCAGACAGGGAGGAGATACGCAGTATTTT. The rearrangement joins TRBV13 to TRBJ2-3; D perhaps matches TRBD1 (7 bases). Germline loops: CDR1 PRHDT, CDR2 FYEKMQ (reference sequence). Trimming shortened V by 5 bases and J by 5 bases, and 14 bases separated the two germline ends. The CDR3 loop spans 14 amino acids. Together with reference TRBV13 and TRBJ2-3, the CDR3 gives the full variable domain: AAGVIQSPRHLIKEKRETATLKCYPIPRHDTVYWYQQGPGQDPQFLISFYEKMQSDKGSIPDRFSAQQFSDYHSELNMSSLELGDSALYFCASSIRQGGDTQYFGPGTRLTVL.

CDR3 region: CASSQVGDSFTQYF. The DNA of the CDR3 is TGCGCCAGCAGCCAAGTAGGGGACAGCTTTACGCAGTATTTT. The genes are TRBV4-1 and TRBJ2-3; 7 bases align to TRBD1. The CDR3 loop spans 14 amino acids. Germline CDR1 reads MGHRA; CDR2 reads YSYEKL. Trimming took 1 base from V and 8 from J; bases not matched to a gene: 6.